The TCR beta chain described here comes from a study of T-cell reconstitution after alpha-beta-depleted transplantation in children. Unique molecular identifiers were incorporated when the TCRbeta library was constructed. TCRdb re-called the PCR reads with MiXCR, one entry per CDR3 protein. The table includes about 610,000 distinct CDR3 sequences, under 12% detected once. This clonotype was observed a handful of times. V dropped 5 bases and J dropped 6; count of bases not matched to a gene: 15. The germline CDR1 and CDR2 sequences are DFQATT and SNEGSKA (reference sequence). The CDR3 loop spans 15 amino acids.

This chain connects TRBV20-1 to TRBJ2-7; 8 nucleotides match TRBD2. This specimen was PBMCs from the stem cell graft donor, taken from the stem cell graft. This TCR derives from a human donor who donated a stem cell graft to a child with acute myeloid leukemia. This CDR3 is CSAEPLAETFREQYF. CDR3 nucleotides: TGCAGTGCTGAGCCACTAGCGGAAACCTTCCGCGAGCAGTACTTC.